These 5 T cell receptor beta chains came from one sample sequenced in a study of blood T cells in healthy people across ages. A second PCR, run for about 7 to 12 cycles, used a sample-barcoded 5' primer plus a J-beta primer mix. One entry per CDR3 protein results from TCRdb running MiXCR on the 5' RACE reads. This sample yields 750,000 to 950,000 distinct CDR3 sequences, of which approximately 55% are seen a single time; approximately 40% belongs to the top ten. Sequenced material: blood. The source is a man at least 80 years old in good health.

The chain has TRBV5-1 and TRBJ2-2, with D possibly TRBD2 on 5 matching bases. V lost 5 bases to trimming and J lost 5 bases, with 7 bases between them. Germline lookup yields CDR1 SGHRS and CDR2 YFSETQ. The CDR3 length is 12 residues. CDR3 in amino acids: CASRGETGELFF. The CDR3 region has the DNA TGCGCCAGCAGGGGAGAGACCGGGGAGCTGTTTTTT.

The table lists this clonotype with a few counts. The CDR3 bases are TGCAGCGTTGACTCTGGGACAGGGTCCGATACGCAGTATTTT. It encodes CSVDSGTGSDTQYF. The chain employs TRBV29-1 and TRBJ2-3, with 9 nucleotides matching TRBD1. The junction had 7 bases not matched to a gene; V was cut back by 3 bases and J by 6 bases. The length of the CDR3 is 14 residues. Germline assignment: CDR1 SQVTM and CDR2 ANQGSEA.

The chain has TRBV27 and TRBJ2-5, with 8 positions matching TRBD1. The germline gives CDR1 MNHEY, CDR2 SMNVEV (reference sequence). With 6 bases clipped from V and 1 base from J, the junction kept 4 bases outside the gene matches. The CDR3 extends over 14 amino acids. CDR3 region: CASSSDRAQETQYF. Here the CDR3 DNA reads TGTGCCAGCAGCTCGGACAGGGCCCAAGAGACCCAGTACTTC.

The V call is TRBV10-3, the J call TRBJ2-5; the match to TRBD2 covers 8 bases. V was pared by 3 bases and J by 5 bases, with 14 bases of the junction left unmatched. CDR1 and CDR2 from the germline V gene are ENHRY and SYGVKD. The CDR3 totals 17 residues. The CDR3 region has the DNA TGTGCCATCAGTGAAAGACCAATCAGCGGGAGTGTGGAGACCCAGTACTTC. It codes for CAISERPISGSVETQYF.

Concerning this clonotype itself: A junction boundary mismatches the germline segment, possibly from a read error. This chain joins TRBV4-1 and TRBJ2-7; the D gene is possibly TRBD1 (5 bases). Germline assignment: CDR1 MGHRA and CDR2 YSYEKL. The CDR3 spans 16 residues. This chain's CDR3 is CASSQPPTAGSNEQYF. The CDR3 nucleotides read TGCGCCAGCAGCCAACCACCGACAGCCGGCTCCAACGAGCAGTACTTC.